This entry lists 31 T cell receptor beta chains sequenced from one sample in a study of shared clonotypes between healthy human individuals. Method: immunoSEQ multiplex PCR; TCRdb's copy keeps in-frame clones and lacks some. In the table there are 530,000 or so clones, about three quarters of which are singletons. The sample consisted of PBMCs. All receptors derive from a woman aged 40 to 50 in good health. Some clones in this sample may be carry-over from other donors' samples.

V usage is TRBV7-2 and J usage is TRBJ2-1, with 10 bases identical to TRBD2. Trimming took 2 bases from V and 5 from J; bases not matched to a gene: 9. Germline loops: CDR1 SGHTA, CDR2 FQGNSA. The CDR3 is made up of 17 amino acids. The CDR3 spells CASSLQASGSSHNEQFF. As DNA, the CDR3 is TGTGCCAGCAGCTTACAGGCTAGCGGGAGTTCCCACAATGAGCAGTTCTTC.

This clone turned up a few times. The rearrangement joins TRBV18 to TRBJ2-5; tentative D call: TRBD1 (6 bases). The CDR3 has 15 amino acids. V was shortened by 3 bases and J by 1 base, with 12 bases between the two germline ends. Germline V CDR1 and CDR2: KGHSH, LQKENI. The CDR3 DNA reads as TGTGCCAGCTCACCGATATGGACAGCCCAAGAGACCCAGTACTTC. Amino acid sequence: CASSPIWTAQETQYF.

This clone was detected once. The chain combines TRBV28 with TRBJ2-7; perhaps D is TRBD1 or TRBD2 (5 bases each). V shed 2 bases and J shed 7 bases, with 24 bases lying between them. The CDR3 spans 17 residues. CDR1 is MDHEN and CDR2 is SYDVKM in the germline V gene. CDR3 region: CASSLGGASPLGAEQYF. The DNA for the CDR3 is TGTGCCAGCAGTTTAGGTGGGGCTAGCCCGCTGGGAGCGGAGCAGTACTTC.

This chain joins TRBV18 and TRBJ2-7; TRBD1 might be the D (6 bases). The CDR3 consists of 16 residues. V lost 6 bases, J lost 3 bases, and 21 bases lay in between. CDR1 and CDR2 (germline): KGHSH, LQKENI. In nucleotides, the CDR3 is TGTGCCAGCTCTGACCTCCCCTCTGGACAGATCTACGAGCAGTACTTC. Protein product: CASSDLPSGQIYEQYF.

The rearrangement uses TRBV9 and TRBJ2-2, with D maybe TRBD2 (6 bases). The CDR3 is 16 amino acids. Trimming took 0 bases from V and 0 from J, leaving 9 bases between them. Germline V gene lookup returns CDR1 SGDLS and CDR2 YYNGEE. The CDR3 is CASSVGGGANTGELFF. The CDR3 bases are TGTGCCAGCAGCGTAGGAGGCGGGGCGAACACCGGGGAGCTGTTTTTT. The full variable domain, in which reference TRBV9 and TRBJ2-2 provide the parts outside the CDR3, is DSGVTQTPKHLITATGQRVTLRCSPRSGDLSVYWYQQSLDQGLQFLIQYYNGEERAKGNILERFSAQQFPDLHSELNLSSLELGDSALYFCASSVGGGANTGELFFGEGSRLTVL.

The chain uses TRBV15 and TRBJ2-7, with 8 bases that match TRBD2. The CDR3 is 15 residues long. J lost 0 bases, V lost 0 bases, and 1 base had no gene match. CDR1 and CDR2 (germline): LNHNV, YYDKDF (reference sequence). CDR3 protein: CATSRESGSSYEQYF. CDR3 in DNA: TGTGCCACCAGCAGAGAGAGCGGGAGCTCCTACGAGCAGTACTTC.

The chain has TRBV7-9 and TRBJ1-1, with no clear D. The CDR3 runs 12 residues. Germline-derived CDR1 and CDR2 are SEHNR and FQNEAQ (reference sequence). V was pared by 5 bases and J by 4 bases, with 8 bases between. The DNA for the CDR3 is TGTGCCAGCAGCCCCGGTGCCACTGAAGCTTTCTTT. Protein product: CASSPGATEAFF. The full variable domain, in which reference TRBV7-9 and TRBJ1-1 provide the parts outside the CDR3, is DTGVSQNPRHKITKRGQNVTFRCDPISEHNRLYWYRQTLGQGPEFLTYFQNEAQLEKSRLLSDRFSAERPKGSFSTLEIQRTEQGDSAMYLCASSPGATEAFFGQGTRLTVV.

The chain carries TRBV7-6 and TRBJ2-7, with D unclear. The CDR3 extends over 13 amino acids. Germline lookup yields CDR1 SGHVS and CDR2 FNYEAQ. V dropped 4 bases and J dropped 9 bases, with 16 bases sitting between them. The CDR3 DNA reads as TGTGCCAGCAGCTCTCTGTGGAGTTCGGTGCAGTACTTC. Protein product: CASSSLWSSVQYF.

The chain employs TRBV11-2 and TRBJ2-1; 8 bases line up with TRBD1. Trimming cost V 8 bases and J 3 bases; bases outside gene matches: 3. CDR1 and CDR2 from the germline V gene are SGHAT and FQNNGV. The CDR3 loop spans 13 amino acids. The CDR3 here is CASGTGGYNEQFF. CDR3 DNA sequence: TGTGCCAGCGGCACAGGGGGCTACAATGAGCAGTTCTTC. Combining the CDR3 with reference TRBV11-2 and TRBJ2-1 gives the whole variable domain EAGVAQSPRYKIIEKRQSVAFWCNPISGHATLYWYQQILGQGPKLLIQFQNNGVVDDSQLPKDRFSAERLKGVDSTLKIQPAKLEDSAVYLCASGTGGYNEQFFGPGTRLTVL.

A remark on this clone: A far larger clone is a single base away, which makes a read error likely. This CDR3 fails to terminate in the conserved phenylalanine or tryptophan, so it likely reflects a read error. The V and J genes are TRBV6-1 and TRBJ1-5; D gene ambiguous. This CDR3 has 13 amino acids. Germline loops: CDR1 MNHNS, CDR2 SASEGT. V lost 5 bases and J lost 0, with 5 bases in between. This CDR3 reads CASSLNSNQPQHY. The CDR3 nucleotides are TGTGCCAGCAGTCTAAATAGCAATCAGCCCCAGCATTAT.

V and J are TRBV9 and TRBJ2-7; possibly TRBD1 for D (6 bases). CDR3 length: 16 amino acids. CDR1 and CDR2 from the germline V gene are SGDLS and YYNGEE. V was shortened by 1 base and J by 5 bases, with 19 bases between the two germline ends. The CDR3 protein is CASSVQGQTGLNEQYF. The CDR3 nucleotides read TGTGCCAGCAGCGTACAAGGACAGACCGGACTTAACGAGCAGTACTTC.

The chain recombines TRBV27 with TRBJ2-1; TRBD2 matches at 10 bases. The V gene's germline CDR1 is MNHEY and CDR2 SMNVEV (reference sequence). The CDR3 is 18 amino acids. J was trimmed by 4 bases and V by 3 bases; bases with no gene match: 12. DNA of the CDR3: TGTGCCAGCAGTTTTTCGGCTAGCGGGAGAGGGCTATACAATGAGCAGTTCTTC. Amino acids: CASSFSASGRGLYNEQFF.

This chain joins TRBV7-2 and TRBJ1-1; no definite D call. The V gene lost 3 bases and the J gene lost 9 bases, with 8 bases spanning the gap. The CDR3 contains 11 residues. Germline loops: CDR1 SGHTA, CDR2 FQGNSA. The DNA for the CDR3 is TGTGCCAGCAGCTTCAACAACAAAGCTTTCTTT. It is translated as CASSFNNKAFF.

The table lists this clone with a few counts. The CDR3 sequence is CASSDPFSYNEQFF. CDR3 bases: TGTGCCAGCAGTGACCCATTCTCCTACAATGAGCAGTTCTTC. The gene calls are TRBV2 and TRBJ2-1; no definite D call. Trimming cost V 3 bases and J 0 bases, with 6 bases left between them. The CDR3 is 14 residues long. Germline CDR1 is SNHLY and CDR2 is FYNNEI.

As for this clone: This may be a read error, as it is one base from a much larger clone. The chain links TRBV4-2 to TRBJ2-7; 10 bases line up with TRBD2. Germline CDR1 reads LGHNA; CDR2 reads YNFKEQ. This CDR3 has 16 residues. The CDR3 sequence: CANSQDAASGGYEQYF. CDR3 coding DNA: TGTGCCAACAGCCAAGACGCGGCTAGCGGGGGCTACGAGCAGTACTTC.

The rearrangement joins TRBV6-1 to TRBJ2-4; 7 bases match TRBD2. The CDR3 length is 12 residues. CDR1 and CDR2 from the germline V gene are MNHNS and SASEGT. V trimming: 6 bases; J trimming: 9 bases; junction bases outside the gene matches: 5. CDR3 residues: CASSGLEIIQYF. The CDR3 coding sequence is TGTGCCAGCAGCGGACTAGAGATCATTCAGTACTTC.

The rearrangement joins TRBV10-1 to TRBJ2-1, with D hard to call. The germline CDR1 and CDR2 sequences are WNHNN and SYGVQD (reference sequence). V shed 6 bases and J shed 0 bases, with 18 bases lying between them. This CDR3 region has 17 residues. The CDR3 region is CASRDGRLSGSYNEQFF. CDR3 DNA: TGCGCCAGCAGGGACGGCCGCCTGTCCGGCTCCTACAATGAGCAGTTCTTC.

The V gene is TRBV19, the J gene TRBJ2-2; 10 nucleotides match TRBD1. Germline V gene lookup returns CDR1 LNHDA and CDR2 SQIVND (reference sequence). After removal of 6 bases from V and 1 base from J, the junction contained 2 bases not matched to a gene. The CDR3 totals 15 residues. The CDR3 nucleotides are TGTGCCAGTAGGGACAGGGGGAGGAACACCGGGGAGCTGTTTTTT. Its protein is CASRDRGRNTGELFF.

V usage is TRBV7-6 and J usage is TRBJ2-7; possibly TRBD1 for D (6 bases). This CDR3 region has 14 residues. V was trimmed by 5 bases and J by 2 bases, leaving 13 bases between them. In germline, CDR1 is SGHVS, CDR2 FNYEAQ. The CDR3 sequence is CASSPLTGAYEQYF. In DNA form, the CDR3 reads TGTGCCAGCAGCCCCCTGACAGGCGCCTACGAGCAGTACTTC.

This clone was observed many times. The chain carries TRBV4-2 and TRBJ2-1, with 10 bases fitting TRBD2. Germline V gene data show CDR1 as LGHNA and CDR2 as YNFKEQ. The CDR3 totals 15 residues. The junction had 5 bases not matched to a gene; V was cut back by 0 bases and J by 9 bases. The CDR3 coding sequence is TGTGCCAGCAGCCAAGAAGCGGGAGGGCTTAGTGAGCAGTTCTTC. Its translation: CASSQEAGGLSEQFF.

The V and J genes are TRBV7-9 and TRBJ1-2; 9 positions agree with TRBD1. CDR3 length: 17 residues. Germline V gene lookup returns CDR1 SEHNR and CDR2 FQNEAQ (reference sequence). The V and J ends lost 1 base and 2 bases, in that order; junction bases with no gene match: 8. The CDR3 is CASSLGGRGQGNYGYTF. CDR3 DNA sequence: TGTGCCAGCAGCTTAGGAGGGAGGGGACAGGGAAACTATGGCTACACCTTC.

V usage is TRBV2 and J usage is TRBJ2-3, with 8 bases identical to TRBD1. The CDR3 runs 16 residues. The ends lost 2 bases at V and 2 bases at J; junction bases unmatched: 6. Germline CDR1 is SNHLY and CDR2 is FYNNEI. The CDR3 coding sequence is TGTGCCAGCAGTGAAACCGGGACAGGCACCACAGATACGCAGTATTTT. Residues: CASSETGTGTTDTQYF.

The CDR3 DNA sequence: TGTGCCAGCAGCCAACTTTTCACAGATACGCAGTATTTT. It yields the protein CASSQLFTDTQYF. This rearrangement joins TRBV5-4 to TRBJ2-3; no reliable D call. The V end was cut by 4 bases, the J end by 2 bases, with 8 bases between. The length of the CDR3 is 13 residues. Germline V CDR1 and CDR2: SGHNT, YYREEE (reference sequence). Supplemented by reference TRBV5-4 and TRBJ2-3, the full variable domain reads ETGVTQSPTHLIKTRGQQVTLRCSSQSGHNTVSWYQQALGQGPQFIFQYYREEENGRGNFPPRFSGLQFPNYSSELNVNALELDDSALYLCASSQLFTDTQYFGPGTRLTVL.

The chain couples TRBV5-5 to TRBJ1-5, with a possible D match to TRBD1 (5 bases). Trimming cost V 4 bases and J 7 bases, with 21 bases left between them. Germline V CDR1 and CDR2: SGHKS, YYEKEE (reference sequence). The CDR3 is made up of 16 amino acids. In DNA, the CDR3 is TGTGCCAGCAGCCCAACCCGTGGGGGTGGGGAGCAGCCCCAGCATTTT. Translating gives CASSPTRGGGEQPQHF.

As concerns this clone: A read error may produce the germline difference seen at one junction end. The CDR3 nucleotides read TGCAGCGGTGAACGGGTGAACTCTGAAGCTTTCTTT. Amino acids: CSGERVNSEAFF. The chain combines TRBV29-1 with TRBJ1-1; D remains unclear. CDR1 and CDR2 from the germline V gene are SQVTM and ANQGSEA. This CDR3 contains 12 residues.

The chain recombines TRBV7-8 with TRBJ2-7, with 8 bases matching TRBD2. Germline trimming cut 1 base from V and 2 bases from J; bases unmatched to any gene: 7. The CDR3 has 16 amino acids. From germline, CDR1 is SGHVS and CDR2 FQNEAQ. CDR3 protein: CASSLDRLAKTYEQYF. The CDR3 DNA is TGTGCCAGCAGCTTAGATCGACTAGCGAAGACCTACGAGCAGTACTTC.

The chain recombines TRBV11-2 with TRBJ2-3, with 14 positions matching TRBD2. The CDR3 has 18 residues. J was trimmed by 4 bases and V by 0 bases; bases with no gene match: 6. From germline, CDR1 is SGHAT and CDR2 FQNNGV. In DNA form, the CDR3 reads TGTGCCAGCAGCTTAGATTCGGGACTAGCGGGAGTCGCAGATACGCAGTATTTT. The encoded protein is CASSLDSGLAGVADTQYF. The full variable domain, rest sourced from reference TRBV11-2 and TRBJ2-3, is EAGVAQSPRYKIIEKRQSVAFWCNPISGHATLYWYQQILGQGPKLLIQFQNNGVVDDSQLPKDRFSAERLKGVDSTLKIQPAKLEDSAVYLCASSLDSGLAGVADTQYFGPGTRLTVL.

The CDR3 nucleotides read TGCGCCAGCAGCCAAGATCCAGCAGGGAACTATGGCTACACCTTC. As protein: CASSQDPAGNYGYTF. This chain links TRBV4-3 with TRBJ1-2; D is perhaps TRBD1 (5 bases). The CDR3 consists of 15 residues. V lost 0 bases and J lost 2, with 10 bases in between. Germline loops: CDR1 LGHNA, CDR2 YSLEER.

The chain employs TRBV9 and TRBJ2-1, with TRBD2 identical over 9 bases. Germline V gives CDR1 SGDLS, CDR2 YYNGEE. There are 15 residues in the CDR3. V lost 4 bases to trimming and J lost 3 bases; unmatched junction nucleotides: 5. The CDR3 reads CASSISSGSYNEQFF. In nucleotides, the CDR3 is TGTGCCAGCAGCATCAGTAGCGGGAGCTACAATGAGCAGTTCTTC. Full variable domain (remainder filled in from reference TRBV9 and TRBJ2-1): DSGVTQTPKHLITATGQRVTLRCSPRSGDLSVYWYQQSLDQGLQFLIQYYNGEERAKGNILERFSAQQFPDLHSELNLSSLELGDSALYFCASSISSGSYNEQFFGPGTRLTVL.

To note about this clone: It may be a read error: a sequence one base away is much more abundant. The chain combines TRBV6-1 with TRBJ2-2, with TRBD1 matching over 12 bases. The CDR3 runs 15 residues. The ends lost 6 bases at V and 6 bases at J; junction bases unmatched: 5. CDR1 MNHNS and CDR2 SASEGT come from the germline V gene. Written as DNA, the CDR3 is TGTGCCAGCAGGGGGACAGGGGGCGGTTCCGGGGAGCTGTTTTTT. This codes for CASRGTGGGSGELFF.

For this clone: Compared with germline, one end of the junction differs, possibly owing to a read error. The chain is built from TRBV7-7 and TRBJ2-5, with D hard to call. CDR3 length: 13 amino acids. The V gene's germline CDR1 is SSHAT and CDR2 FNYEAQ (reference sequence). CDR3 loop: CASSLDFQETQYF. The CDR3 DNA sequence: TGTGCTAGCAGCTTAGACTTCCAAGAGACCCAGTACTTC.